This T cell receptor beta chain was captured by sequencing in a study of CD8 T cells in ankylosing spondylitis. Overall study findings and caveats: A motif in TCR beta, a set of eight or nine highly homologous variants, appeared characteristic of ankylosing spondylitis blood.

The CDR3 consists of 12 residues. The V and J ends lost 6 bases and 16 bases, in that order; junction bases with no gene match: 9. Using quantitative 5'-RACE with molecular barcodes, the authors made TCR beta libraries. MiXCR was run by TCRdb on the 5' RACE reads, yielding one entry per CDR3 protein. The top ten hold 3% to 4.5% of the sample, which has 500,000 or so distinct CDR3 sequences, approximately 5% seen once. Many counts were recorded for this clonotype. What it recognizes is unknown. The origin of this receptor is a male donor with ankylosing spondylitis. The chain is built from TRBV12-3 or TRBV12-4 and TRBJ2-1, with TRBD2 matching 10 bases. Sequenced: blood, either unsorted or a sorted T cell fraction (not recorded which). The CDR3 region is CASRPTSGVGFF. Written as DNA, the CDR3 is TGTGCCAGCAGACCTACTAGCGGGGTTGGTTTCTTC.